Presented here are 26 T cell receptor beta chains from one specimen sequenced in a study of blood T cell repertoires in COVID-19. Method: immunoSEQ multiplex PCR; TCRdb's copy keeps in-frame clones and lacks some. The table has roughly 150,000 clones, roughly 93% seen once. The sequenced sample consisted of peripheral blood. The receptors here all came from an older woman with COVID-19, enrolled during active disease.

V usage is TRBV18 and J usage is TRBJ2-5; 8 nucleotides line up with TRBD2. The germline V gene encodes CDR1 KGHSH and CDR2 LQKENI. This CDR3 has 16 residues. V lost 3 bases, J lost 2 bases, and 8 bases stayed unmatched. Here the CDR3 reads CASSPKAGVAQETQYF. The DNA for the CDR3 is TGTGCCAGCTCACCCAAAGCGGGGGTGGCTCAAGAGACCCAGTACTTC. The whole variable domain, filled in from reference TRBV18 and TRBJ2-5, reads NAGVMQNPRHLVRRRGQEARLRCSPMKGHSHVYWYRQLPEEGLKFMVYLQKENIIDESGMPKERFSAEFPKEGPSILRIQQVVRGDSAAYFCASSPKAGVAQETQYFGPGTRLLVL.

The chain links TRBV5-1 to TRBJ1-1; a possible D gene is TRBD1 (5 bases). Germline CDR1 is SGHRS and CDR2 is YFSETQ. V lost 4 bases, J lost 2 bases, and 18 bases lay in between. The CDR3 extends over 16 amino acids. The CDR3 sequence: CASSREGGVGNTEAFF. Written as DNA, the CDR3 is TGCGCCAGCAGCCGAGAGGGAGGGGTGGGAAACACTGAAGCTTTCTTT.

The V and J genes are TRBV3-1 (or the pseudogene TRBV3-2) and TRBJ1-6; D gene unclear. The germline gives CDR1 LGHDT, CDR2 YNNKEL (reference sequence). This CDR3 spans 15 amino acids. V was clipped by 0 bases and J by 6 bases, with 9 bases between them. CDR3 loop: CASSQDETTNSPLHF. The CDR3, as DNA: TGTGCCAGCAGCCAAGATGAGACAACTAATTCACCCCTCCACTTT.

This chain joins TRBV19 and TRBJ2-5; D is perhaps TRBD1 (5 bases). Trimming removed 4 bases at V and 5 bases at J, with 11 bases between. The CDR3 has 13 residues. In germline, CDR1 is LNHDA, CDR2 SQIVND (reference sequence). CDR3 in amino acids: CASSSQGYETQYF. In nucleotides, the CDR3 is TGTGCCAGTAGTAGCCAGGGTTACGAGACCCAGTACTTC.

The J gene is TRBJ1-2, the V gene TRBV5-1, with 9 nucleotides matching TRBD1. CDR1 is SGHRS, CDR2 YFSETQ, per germline. The CDR3 has 17 residues. Trimming cost V 0 bases and J 3 bases; bases outside gene matches: 9. CDR3 loop: CASSLGGGTGFDYGYTF. CDR3 nucleotides: TGCGCCAGCAGCTTGGGTGGCGGGACAGGGTTTGACTATGGCTACACCTTC.

The chain recombines TRBV7-9 with TRBJ1-4; 10 bases map to TRBD1. Looked up from germline, CDR1 is SEHNR and CDR2 is FQNEAQ (reference sequence). Losses at the gene ends were 4 bases for V and 6 bases for J; bases not matched to a gene: 5. This CDR3 is 15 amino acids long. For the CDR3, the DNA is TGTGCCAGCAGCTCGGGACAGGGGTTCGATGAAAAACTGTTTTTT. Translated: CASSSGQGFDEKLFF.

The V call is TRBV12-3 or TRBV12-4, the J call TRBJ2-5, with 7 nucleotides matching TRBD1. The J segment lost 5 bases and the V segment lost 5 bases, leaving 5 bases of the junction unmatched. The CDR3 has 13 amino acids. The CDR3 DNA sequence: TGTGCCAGCAGTGCGGACAGGTGGGAGACCCAGTACTTC. It yields the protein CASSADRWETQYF.

The chain recombines TRBV7-9 with TRBJ1-2; D gene ambiguous. CDR1 SEHNR and CDR2 FQNEAQ come from the germline V gene (reference sequence). Trimming took 5 bases from V and 0 from J, leaving 16 bases between them. The CDR3 covers 16 residues. CDR3 region: CASSPVGGRTNYGYTF. The DNA for the CDR3 is TGTGCCAGCAGCCCGGTTGGCGGTAGGACTAACTATGGCTACACCTTC.

J is TRBJ2-3 and V is TRBV7-9, with D possibly being TRBD2 (5 bases). V lost 4 bases and J 0 bases, leaving 11 bases between the germline ends. This CDR3 region has 15 residues. In germline, CDR1 is SEHNR, CDR2 FQNEAQ (reference sequence). The CDR3, as DNA: TGTGCCAGCAGCTACAGAGCGGATAGCACAGATACGCAGTATTTT. It specifies CASSYRADSTDTQYF. Using reference TRBV7-9 and TRBJ2-3 for the parts outside the CDR3, the full variable domain is DTGVSQNPRHKITKRGQNVTFRCDPISEHNRLYWYRQTLGQGPEFLTYFQNEAQLEKSRLLSDRFSAERPKGSFSTLEIQRTEQGDSAMYLCASSYRADSTDTQYFGPGTRLTVL.

This rearrangement joins TRBV14 to TRBJ1-2, with D perhaps TRBD1 (6 bases). From germline, CDR1 is SGHDN and CDR2 FVKESK. The V gene lost 4 bases and the J gene lost 5 bases, with 11 bases spanning the gap. This CDR3 spans 13 amino acids. As DNA, the CDR3 is TGTGCCAGCAGCCGGGACATCCGATATGGCTACACCTTC. It is translated as CASSRDIRYGYTF.

The chain joins TRBV5-1 to TRBJ2-7, with D unclear. CDR1 is SGHRS, CDR2 YFSETQ, per germline. The CDR3 is 12 amino acids. Trimming removed 2 bases from V and 4 bases from J, with 7 bases in between. CDR3 protein: CASSFPGYEQYF. In nucleotides, the CDR3 is TGCGCCAGCAGCTTCCCGGGTTACGAGCAGTACTTC.

This clone came up once. The chain has TRBV6-5 and TRBJ2-2; D gene uncertain. V was shortened by 6 bases and J by 7 bases, with 18 bases between the two germline ends. CDR1 and CDR2 (germline): MNHEY, SVGAGI. The CDR3 spans 15 residues. CDR3 in DNA: TGTGCCAGCAGACGCGCGCCCGGAGACGGCGGGGAGCTGTTTTTT. It specifies CASRRAPGDGGELFF.

The V gene is TRBV11-2, the J gene TRBJ2-7; D remains ambiguous. The germline gives CDR1 SGHAT, CDR2 FQNNGV. The ends were cut back, 1 base at V and 3 bases at J, with 16 bases in the middle. This CDR3 spans 16 amino acids. DNA for the CDR3: TGTGCCAGCAGCTTAGGGAATGGTGGGCAGAACTACGAGCAGTACTTC. This codes for CASSLGNGGQNYEQYF.

The chain joins TRBV4-2 to TRBJ1-5; D uncertain. Germline lookup yields CDR1 LGHNA and CDR2 YNFKEQ. V was clipped by 0 bases and J by 7 bases, with 10 bases between them. The CDR3 totals 14 residues. The CDR3 coding sequence is TGTGCCAGCAGCCAAGATAATCGGGAACAGCCCCAGCATTTT. Protein sequence: CASSQDNREQPQHF.

This rearrangement joins TRBV4-1 to TRBJ1-5, with D maybe TRBD1 (5 bases). This CDR3 is 17 amino acids long. V gave up 1 base and J gave up 7 bases, with 20 bases separating them. Germline lookup yields CDR1 MGHRA and CDR2 YSYEKL. The CDR3 here is CASSQGVLGQGNQPQHF. The CDR3 DNA reads TGCGCCAGCAGCCAAGGGGTTTTGGGGCAGGGAAACCAGCCCCAGCATTTT.

This sequence joins TRBV2 and TRBJ1-2; TRBD1 aligns across 8 bases. J was trimmed by 6 bases and V by 6 bases; bases with no gene match: 6. The CDR3 is 13 amino acids. Germline V gene data show CDR1 as SNHLY and CDR2 as FYNNEI. Written as DNA, the CDR3 is TGTGCCAGCAGCGAGGACAGGGAGAATGGCTACACCTTC. It is translated as CASSEDRENGYTF.

J is TRBJ2-7 and V is TRBV7-2, with TRBD2 identical over 8 bases. Germline V CDR1 and CDR2: SGHTA, FQGNSA. This CDR3 has 16 amino acids. V was clipped by 1 base and J by 0 bases; unmatched bases: 5. The CDR3 spells CASSLGRGVSSYEQYF. Written as DNA, the CDR3 is TGTGCCAGCAGCTTAGGGCGGGGGGTTTCCTCCTACGAGCAGTACTTC.

This sequence joins TRBV7-9 and TRBJ1-2; D is unclear. Per germline, CDR1 SEHNR and CDR2 FQNEAQ (reference sequence). The V end was cut by 5 bases, the J end by 5 bases, with 9 bases between. There are 12 residues in the CDR3. The CDR3 bases are TGTGCCAGCAGCCATAGAACGTATGGCTACACCTTC. This sequence encodes CASSHRTYGYTF.

J is TRBJ2-3 and V is TRBV19; 12 nucleotides agree with TRBD2. CDR1 is LNHDA, CDR2 SQIVND, per germline (reference sequence). The CDR3 runs 15 residues. Trimming cost V 6 bases and J 2 bases; bases outside gene matches: 3. The CDR3 DNA reads TGTGCCAGTAGGACTAGCGGGGGCTACACAGATACGCAGTATTTT. Protein: CASRTSGGYTDTQYF.

This clone has just one count. The chain recombines TRBV5-8 with TRBJ2-7, with D perhaps matching TRBD1 (6 bases). CDR1 and CDR2 (germline): SGHTS, YDEGEE. The CDR3 is 13 residues long. V lost 6 bases and J lost 3, with 13 bases in between. CDR3 in amino acids: CASMKTGHYEQYF. The CDR3 coding sequence is TGTGCCAGCATGAAGACAGGCCACTACGAGCAGTACTTC.

This chain connects TRBV5-1 to TRBJ2-2, with 7 bases aligning to TRBD1. Germline V gene sequence: CDR1 SGHRS, CDR2 YFSETQ. The CDR3 sequence is 15 residues long. With V trimmed by 2 bases and J by 6 bases, 7 bases remained unmatched. The CDR3 coding sequence is TGCGCCAGCAGCTTCTCGACAGGGCTGGCCGGGGAGCTGTTTTTT. This gives the protein CASSFSTGLAGELFF.

V gene TRBV18 combines with J gene TRBJ2-2; 9 bases map to TRBD2. The trim removed 5 bases at V and 4 bases at J, leaving 5 bases unmatched. Germline V CDR1 and CDR2: KGHSH, LQKENI. CDR3 length equals 15 residues. As DNA, the CDR3 is TGTGCCAGCTCAGCTAGCGGGACATCCACCGGGGAGCTGTTTTTT. Translated, it gives CASSASGTSTGELFF.

The chain is built from TRBV11-2 and TRBJ2-2, with TRBD1 as a possible D gene (5 bases). The length of the CDR3 is 15 residues. CDR1 is SGHAT, CDR2 FQNNGV, per germline. V lost 2 bases, J lost 2 bases, and 9 bases lay in between. The CDR3 spells CASSLRQGNTGELFF. CDR3 sequence (DNA): TGTGCCAGCAGCTTAAGGCAGGGAAACACCGGGGAGCTGTTTTTT.

The V and J genes are TRBV5-1 and TRBJ2-1, with TRBD1 matching 9 bases. The CDR3 spans 20 residues. Germline V lookup: CDR1 SGHRS, CDR2 YFSETQ. Losses at the gene ends were 4 bases for V and 0 bases for J; bases not matched to a gene: 17. The CDR3, as DNA: TGCGCCAGCAGCCTGTTACCCCCGACAGGGGGAAGGAGCTCCTACAATGAGCAGTTCTTC. Amino acids: CASSLLPPTGGRSSYNEQFF. The whole variable domain, remainder taken from reference TRBV5-1 and TRBJ2-1, is KAGVTQTPRYLIKTRGQQVTLSCSPISGHRSVSWYQQTPGQGLQFLFEYFSETQRNKGNFPGRFSGRQFSNSRSEMNVSTLELGDSALYLCASSLLPPTGGRSSYNEQFFGPGTRLTVL.

This chain connects TRBV6-1 to TRBJ1-5, with D possibly being TRBD1 (6 bases). Germline-derived CDR1 and CDR2 are MNHNS and SASEGT. V lost 4 bases and J 4 bases, leaving 20 bases between the germline ends. CDR3 length: 17 residues. CDR3 in amino acids: CASSGGPNRGKNQPQHF. DNA for the CDR3: TGTGCCAGCAGTGGGGGGCCCAATCGAGGAAAGAATCAGCCCCAGCATTTT.

The genes are TRBV5-8 and TRBJ1-3; D unclear. Trimming pared 2 bases from V and 3 bases from J, leaving 15 bases between. Germline assignment: CDR1 SGHTS and CDR2 YDEGEE. The length of the CDR3 is 16 residues. The CDR3 DNA reads as TGTGCCAGCAGCTTCCTTGTTCTCTCCGGTGGAAACACCATATATTTT. This sequence encodes CASSFLVLSGGNTIYF. Variable domain in full (rest from reference TRBV5-8 and TRBJ1-3): EAGVTQSPTHLIKTRGQQATLRCSPISGHTSVYWYQQALGLGLQFLLWYDEGEERNRGNFPPRFSGRQFPNYSSELNVNALELEDSALYLCASSFLVLSGGNTIYFGEGSWLTVV.